The TCR beta chain described here comes from a study of T-cell reconstitution after alpha-beta-depleted transplantation in children. Researchers prepared the TCRbeta library using unique molecular identifiers, the study reports. TCRdb passed the PCR reads through MiXCR, listing each CDR3 protein once. The table includes around 800,000 distinct CDR3 sequences, 15% to 20% detected once. Germline values: CDR1 SGHRS, CDR2 YFSETQ. CDR3 size: 12 residues. The V and J ends lost 4 bases and 1 base respectively, with 5 bases between them. This clonotype was picked up many times. What it binds is not known. Study-wide points: At one year after transplant, newly produced T cells mostly accounted for T-cell counts and diversity. It was surviving recipient T cells and thymic progenitors that gave some patients high TCRbeta diversity at day 60. There were reportedly several hundred expanded graft clones from which alpha-beta T cells came about two months after transplant.

The starting material was PBMCs, mostly from graft donor cells, obtained 360 days after TCRalphabeta/CD19-depleted stem cell transplant. The genes are TRBV5-1 and TRBJ2-5; D is uncertain. The receptor was isolated from a male patient younger than 18 who had a stem cell transplant for acute lymphoblastic leukemia, so the T cells may come from the graft donor. The CDR3 DNA follows: TGCGCCAGCAGCCAGGCCCAAGAGACCCAGTACTTC. Protein product: CASSQAQETQYF.